Below are 30 T cell receptor beta chains sequenced from a single sample in a study of read filtering for tumor transcriptome and immune sequencing. From roughly 400 ng of RNA, a library with molecular barcoded alpha/delta and beta/gamma adaptors was made. Via MiXCR, TCRdb re-called the reads, giving one row per CDR3 protein. This sample has 37,000 or so distinct CDR3 sequences, with roughly 15% found just once. Sequencing used a population of CD138-negative cells sorted from bone marrow. The receptors were sampled from a donor at least 40 years old with multiple myeloma.

This clonotype appeared a few times. This may stem from a read error, because a much larger clone lies one nucleotide away. The chain is built from TRBV9 and TRBJ1-2, with a weak D call TRBD1 (6 bases). CDR3 length: 14 amino acids. Germline V gene data show CDR1 as SGDLS and CDR2 as YYNGEE. In nucleotides, the CDR3 is TGTGTCAGCAGCCCAAGGACAGAAAACTATGGCTACACCTTC. Its translation is CVSSPRTENYGYTF.

This clonotype has a count of ten or more. J is TRBJ1-4 and V is TRBV5-6, with D unclear. Germline V gene lookup returns CDR1 SGHDT and CDR2 YYEEEE. The CDR3 contains 13 residues. Trimming shortened V by 3 bases and J by 8 bases, and 11 bases separated the two germline ends. The CDR3 sequence is CASSSWGDEKLFF. The CDR3 bases are TGTGCCAGCAGCTCTTGGGGAGACGAAAAACTGTTTTTT. Drawing the rest from reference TRBV5-6 and TRBJ1-4, the complete variable domain is DAGVTQSPTHLIKTRGQQVTLRCSPKSGHDTVSWYQQALGQGPQFIFQYYEEEERQRGNFPDRFSGHQFPNYSSELNVNALLLGDSALYLCASSSWGDEKLFFGSGTQLSVL.

For this clonotype: Sequence at one end of the junction differs from germline and may be a read error. V is TRBV5-1 and J is TRBJ2-2; 10 bases line up with TRBD1. The germline CDR1 and CDR2 sequences are SGHRS and YFSETQ. CDR3 size: 19 residues. This chain's CDR3 is CASRPTPGQGGVGTGELFF. DNA of the CDR3: TGTGCCAGCAGACCTACACCTGGACAGGGGGGGGTCGGCACCGGGGAGCTGTTTTTT.

This sequence joins TRBV6-6 and TRBJ2-7, with 7 positions matching TRBD2. CDR1 and CDR2 from the germline V gene are MNHNY and SVGAGI (reference sequence). V shed 6 bases and J 3 bases; nucleotides not matched to a gene: 17. The CDR3 is 17 residues long. CDR3 DNA sequence: TGTGCCAGCAGAGGGTCTAGCAGTGGGGGGGTCCTCTACGAGCAGTACTTC. Amino acid sequence: CASRGSSSGGVLYEQYF.

This clonotype was found many times. The chain recombines TRBV18 with TRBJ2-2; a weak D match, TRBD1 (5 bases). Germline CDR1 and CDR2: KGHSH and LQKENI. Trimming removed 5 bases from V and 0 bases from J, with 7 bases in between. The CDR3 contains 14 residues. The CDR3, as DNA: TGTGCCAGCTCAGGGGCGACGAACACCGGGGAGCTGTTTTTT. Translation: CASSGATNTGELFF.

This clonotype was found many times. This chain links TRBV7-3 with TRBJ2-1; weak D call: TRBD1 (6 bases). Trimming left V 4 bases short and J 7 bases short, with 17 bases between. The CDR3 loop spans 15 amino acids. CDR1 and CDR2 (germline): SGHTA, FQGTGA. CDR3 DNA: TGTGCCAGCAGCTCCAGCCTAGTAAGGGGGAATGAGCAGTTCTTC. Its protein product is CASSSSLVRGNEQFF.

This clonotype came up many times. This chain connects TRBV28 to TRBJ2-3; either TRBD1 or TRBD2 may fit D (5 bases each). Trimming left V 5 bases short and J 3 bases short, with 24 bases between. The germline V gene encodes CDR1 MDHEN and CDR2 SYDVKM. This CDR3 is 18 amino acids long. CDR3: CASSLSVGVPTSTDTQYF. The CDR3 DNA sequence: TGTGCCAGCAGTCTATCTGTGGGGGTCCCCACCTCAACAGATACGCAGTATTTT.

This clonotype was picked up a small number of times. The genes are TRBV2 and TRBJ1-5; no firm D call. The CDR3 has 12 residues. The V gene lost 3 bases and the J gene lost 4 bases, with 4 bases spanning the gap. CDR1 and CDR2 from the germline V gene are SNHLY and FYNNEI. The CDR3 DNA follows: TGTGCCAGCAGTGACCAGAATCAGCCCCAGCATTTT. This codes for CASSDQNQPQHF.

This clonotype was observed many times. The chain couples TRBV19 to TRBJ2-7, with 8 bases aligning to TRBD1. Trimming at V came to 3 bases and at J to 3 bases, leaving 4 bases not matched to a gene. The CDR3 covers 14 residues. CDR1 and CDR2 from the germline V gene are LNHDA and SQIVND (reference sequence). CDR3 in amino acids: CASSMSTGGYEQYF. The CDR3 DNA reads as TGTGCCAGTAGTATGTCAACAGGGGGCTACGAGCAGTACTTC.

Ten or more counts support this clonotype. The chain recombines TRBV3-1 with TRBJ2-7, with 8 bases matching TRBD2. The CDR3 loop spans 14 amino acids. Germline CDR1 reads LGHDT; CDR2 reads YNNKEL (reference sequence). Trimming took 4 bases from V and 2 from J; bases not matched to a gene: 4. The CDR3 sequence is CASSPSGGAYEQYF. In nucleotides, the CDR3 is TGTGCCAGCAGCCCAAGCGGGGGTGCCTACGAGCAGTACTTC.

This clonotype appeared many times. This chain uses TRBV29-1 with TRBJ2-2, with 10 bases fitting TRBD1. The CDR3 totals 14 residues. The germline gives CDR1 SQVTM, CDR2 ANQGSEA. Losses at the gene ends were 3 bases for V and 7 bases for J; bases not matched to a gene: 5. The CDR3, as DNA: TGCAGCGTTGACTCGGACAGGGGGAACGGGGAGCTGTTTTTT. Protein sequence: CSVDSDRGNGELFF.

This clonotype was counted many times. This CDR3 is CASSLWLAGGGDTQYF. DNA for the CDR3: TGTGCCAGCAGCTTATGGCTAGCGGGAGGCGGGGATACGCAGTATTTT. The chain is built from TRBV7-9 and TRBJ2-3, with 11 bases fitting TRBD2. CDR1 SEHNR and CDR2 FQNEAQ come from the germline V gene (reference sequence). Trimming cost V 2 bases and J 6 bases; bases outside gene matches: 7. The CDR3 spans 16 residues.

In its sample, this clonotype was seen many times. The J gene is TRBJ2-7, the V gene TRBV10-1; TRBD1 aligns across 9 bases. CDR1 is WNHNN and CDR2 is SYGVQD in the germline V gene (reference sequence). V gave up 8 bases and J gave up 5 bases; unmatched junction bases: 10. This CDR3 contains 14 residues. The CDR3: CASLKGQGMDEQYF. The CDR3 DNA sequence: TGCGCCAGCCTCAAAGGACAGGGGATGGACGAGCAGTACTTC.

This clonotype was seen at least ten times. This may arise from a read error, as a much more abundant clone is one base away. The chain carries TRBV29-1 and TRBJ2-1; TRBD2 aligns across 16 bases. The CDR3 consists of 15 residues. Looked up from germline, CDR1 is SQVTM and CDR2 is ANQGSEA. The CDR3 sequence: CSVGTSGRVNNGQFF. DNA of the CDR3: TGCAGCGTCGGGACTAGCGGGAGGGTCAACAATGGGCAGTTCTTC.

The chain employs TRBV5-1 and TRBJ1-3; D remains unclear. V shed 0 bases and J shed 4 bases, with 5 bases lying between them. In germline, CDR1 is SGHRS, CDR2 YFSETQ. The CDR3 consists of 13 residues. The CDR3, as DNA: TGCGCCAGCAGCTTGGATAGGGGAAACACCATATATTTT. Its translation is CASSLDRGNTIYF.

This clonotype was detected many times. The gene calls are TRBV12-3 or TRBV12-4 and TRBJ2-3; D is unresolved. The CDR3 consists of 14 residues. The ends were cut back, 0 bases at V and 1 base at J, with 5 bases in the middle. CDR3 bases: TGTGCCAGCAGTTTAGCGTGGCGCACAGATACGCAGTATTTT. It encodes CASSLAWRTDTQYF.

Points on this clonotype: Only one base separates this from a far larger clonotype, so it likely reflects a read error. J is TRBJ2-3 and V is TRBV6-2 or TRBV6-3; 11 nucleotides agree with TRBD2. CDR3 length: 17 amino acids. Germline V gene sequence: CDR1 MNHEY, CDR2 SVGEGT. V was clipped by 2 bases and J by 9 bases; unmatched bases: 13. The CDR3 DNA reads as TGTGCCAGCAGTTACCTCCTTACTAGCGGGAGCCCATCCACGCAGTATTTT. Translating it yields CASSYLLTSGSPSTQYF.

This clonotype was picked up many times. The rearrangement links TRBV5-1 to TRBJ2-5; TRBD1 matches at 11 bases. The length of the CDR3 is 16 residues. Per germline, CDR1 SGHRS and CDR2 YFSETQ. V lost 4 bases, J lost 0 bases, and 5 bases stayed unmatched. The CDR3 region is CASSPGTGGYQETQYF. The DNA of the CDR3 is TGCGCCAGCAGCCCCGGGACAGGGGGGTACCAAGAGACCCAGTACTTC.

The sample holds many counts of this clonotype. J is TRBJ2-5 and V is TRBV5-1; possible D gene TRBD2, 6 bases. The CDR3 extends over 14 amino acids. The V and J ends lost 4 bases and 5 bases respectively, with 15 bases between them. Germline CDR1 and CDR2: SGHRS and YFSETQ. The CDR3 DNA sequence: TGCGCCAGCAGCACCGGGACTCAGCAGGAGACCCAGTACTTC. Its translation: CASSTGTQQETQYF. The whole variable domain, filled in from reference TRBV5-1 and TRBJ2-5, reads KAGVTQTPRYLIKTRGQQVTLSCSPISGHRSVSWYQQTPGQGLQFLFEYFSETQRNKGNFPGRFSGRQFSNSRSEMNVSTLELGDSALYLCASSTGTQQETQYFGPGTRLLVL.

This clonotype was detected ten times or more. The J gene is TRBJ1-2, the V gene TRBV4-3; 10 bases are shared with TRBD1. Germline CDR1 is LGHNA and CDR2 is YSLEER. The V gene end was trimmed by 0 bases and the J gene end by 3 bases; junction bases not matched to a gene: 16. The CDR3 is 20 residues long. The CDR3, as DNA: TGCGCCAGCAGCCAAGATCGGTGGGACAGGGGCCAACCGAGGGACTATGGCTACACCTTC. Translation: CASSQDRWDRGQPRDYGYTF.

This clonotype was counted at least ten times. This chain uses TRBV6-6 with TRBJ1-4, with D perhaps matching TRBD1 (5 bases). This CDR3 is 16 amino acids long. Trimming took off 4 bases at V and 7 bases at J, with 19 bases between the two ends. Germline CDR1 and CDR2: MNHNY and SVGAGI (reference sequence). The CDR3 spells CASSSKDSGGREKLFF. CDR3 DNA sequence: TGTGCCAGCAGTTCCAAGGATAGCGGGGGTCGTGAAAAACTGTTTTTT.

This clonotype was observed at least ten times. This sequence joins TRBV2 and TRBJ1-2, with D perhaps TRBD1 (5 bases). The germline V gene has CDR1 SNHLY and CDR2 FYNNEI. The CDR3 is 16 residues long. V was clipped by 4 bases and J by 2 bases, with 17 bases between them. Here the CDR3 reads CASSGGGQGVNYGYTF. The CDR3 DNA follows: TGTGCCAGCAGTGGTGGAGGACAAGGGGTGAACTATGGCTACACCTTC.

On this clonotype: This could be a read error, since a much larger clone is one nucleotide away. Given the absence of the conserved phenylalanine or tryptophan at the CDR3 end, a read error is likely. Here the CDR3 reads CACSPLAVRGNEQFL. In nucleotides, the CDR3 is TGTGCCTGCAGTCCACTAGCGGTCAGGGGCAATGAGCAGTTCCTC. This chain links TRBV6-1 with TRBJ2-1, with 8 positions matching TRBD2. The CDR3 covers 15 residues. CDR1 and CDR2 from the germline V gene are MNHNS and SASEGT.

There are many counts of this clonotype. This chain joins TRBV30 and TRBJ1-1; perhaps TRBD1 as D (6 bases). CDR1 is GTSNPN and CDR2 is SVGIG in the germline V gene (reference sequence). The CDR3 is 13 residues long. Trimming removed 2 bases from V and 7 bases from J, with 14 bases in between. The CDR3 region is CAWSLRGPDEAFF. CDR3 sequence (DNA): TGTGCCTGGAGTCTTCGGGGGCCGGATGAAGCTTTCTTT.

This clonotype occurred a few times. V is TRBV19 and J is TRBJ2-6; 7 nucleotides line up with TRBD1. V shed 5 bases and J 2 bases; nucleotides not matched to a gene: 9. The CDR3 is 17 amino acids. Germline CDR1 and CDR2: LNHDA and SQIVND (reference sequence). The CDR3 coding sequence is TGTGCCAGTAGTCCCAGACAGGGTTCCCCTGGGGCCAACGTCCTGACTTTC. Translated, it gives CASSPRQGSPGANVLTF.

This clonotype was seen at least ten times. The rearrangement links TRBV6-1 to TRBJ2-7; D might be TRBD2 (8 bases). The V gene's germline CDR1 is MNHNS and CDR2 SASEGT. V was clipped by 5 bases and J by 4 bases, with 18 bases between them. The CDR3 runs 15 residues. CDR3 loop: CASSLAGQQGYEQYF. The CDR3 coding sequence is TGTGCCAGCAGTTTAGCGGGACAGCAGGGGTACGAGCAGTACTTC.

A remark on this clonotype: A read error may produce the germline difference seen at one junction end. The chain combines TRBV6-1 with TRBJ2-3; 7 bases match TRBD1. The CDR3 has 13 amino acids. CDR1 is MNHNS, CDR2 SASEGT, per germline. The CDR3 region has the DNA TGTGCCAGCCAGAGGACAGGCACAGATGCGCAGTACTTT. It specifies CASQRTGTDAQYF.

Many counts were recorded for this clonotype. The chain recombines TRBV7-2 with TRBJ2-7; TRBD1 aligns across 8 bases. The CDR3 spans 13 residues. The J segment lost 7 bases and the V segment lost 3 bases, leaving 5 bases of the junction unmatched. CDR1 and CDR2 (germline): SGHTA, FQGNSA. The CDR3 protein is CASSFGQGREQYF. DNA for the CDR3: TGTGCCAGCAGCTTCGGACAGGGAAGGGAGCAGTACTTC.

This clonotype showed up many times. V gene TRBV20-1 combines with J gene TRBJ1-5, with 7 bases identical to TRBD1. Unmatched junction bases numbered 4, after V lost 4 bases and J lost 7 bases. CDR3 length: 12 residues. The germline V gene encodes CDR1 DFQATT and CDR2 SNEGSKA (reference sequence). CDR3 sequence: CSANRGGQPQHF. The CDR3 coding sequence is TGCAGTGCTAACAGGGGTGGGCAGCCCCAGCATTTT.

In its sample, this clonotype was seen many times. The chain links TRBV7-2 to TRBJ2-1; D is undetermined. Germline CDR1 reads SGHTA; CDR2 reads FQGNSA. The V gene lost 1 base and the J gene lost 10 bases, with 14 bases spanning the gap. CDR3 length equals 14 residues. The CDR3 region has the DNA TGTGCCAGCAGCTTAGACGGGCCCAGTCGGGAGCAGTTCTTC. Translating it yields CASSLDGPSREQFF.